This T cell receptor (beta chain) is from a study of blood T cell repertoires in COVID-19. Study-wide background: Acute and convalescent COVID-19 specimens originated in the United States, Italy and Spain.

V dropped 2 bases and J dropped 5; count of bases not matched to a gene: 2. CDR1 is SGHNT and CDR2 is YYREEE in the germline V gene (reference sequence). CDR3 length: 15 amino acids. The study recruited people aged about 18 to 95 years across around 24 US areas. Using immunoSEQ multiplex PCR, the repertoire was profiled, and TCRdb retains in-frame clones only, with some absent. The sample includes 150,000 to 200,000 clones, approximately 80% of them seen just once. V is TRBV5-4 and J is TRBJ1-6; TRBD1 matches at 9 bases. This receptor was identified in a man aged 40-50 years who had recovered from COVID-19. Sequencing used PBMCs or T cells enriched from blood (not recorded which). CDR3 residues: CASSFDRGNNSPLHF. The CDR3 nucleotides read TGTGCCAGCAGCTTCGACAGGGGGAATAATTCACCCCTCCACTTT.